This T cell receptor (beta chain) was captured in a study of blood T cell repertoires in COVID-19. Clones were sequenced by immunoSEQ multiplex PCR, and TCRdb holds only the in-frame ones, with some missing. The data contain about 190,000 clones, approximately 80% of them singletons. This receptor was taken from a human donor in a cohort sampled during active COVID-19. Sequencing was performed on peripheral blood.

The CDR3 loop is CASSPQWGRGGPNEQFF. The CDR3 DNA is TGTGCCAGCAGCCCGCAATGGGGGCGGGGGGGGCCCAATGAGCAGTTCTTC. The chain couples TRBV5-8 to TRBJ2-1; 9 positions match TRBD2. CDR1 is SGHTS, CDR2 YDEGEE, per germline. The length of the CDR3 is 17 residues. The V segment lost 4 bases and the J segment 6 bases; nucleotides outside the gene matches: 14.